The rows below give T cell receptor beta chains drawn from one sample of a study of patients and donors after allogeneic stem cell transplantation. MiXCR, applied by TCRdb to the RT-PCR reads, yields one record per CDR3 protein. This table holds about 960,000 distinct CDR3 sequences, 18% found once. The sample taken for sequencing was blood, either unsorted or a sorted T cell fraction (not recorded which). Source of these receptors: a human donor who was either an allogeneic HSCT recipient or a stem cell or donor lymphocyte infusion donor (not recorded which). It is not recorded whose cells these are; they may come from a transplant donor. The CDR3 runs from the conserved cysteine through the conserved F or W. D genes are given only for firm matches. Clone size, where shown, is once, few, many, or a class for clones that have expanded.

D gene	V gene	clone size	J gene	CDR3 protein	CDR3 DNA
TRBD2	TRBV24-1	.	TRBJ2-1	CATSDMTSGSYEQFF	TGTGCCACCAGTGACATGACTAGCGGGAGCTATGAGCAGTTCTTC
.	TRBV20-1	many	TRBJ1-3	CSARSSVNTIYF	TGCAGTGCTAGATCTTCAGTAAACACCATATATTTT
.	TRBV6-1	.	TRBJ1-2	CASRRGELSGYTF	TGTGCCAGCCGGCGGGGGGAGTTAAGTGGCTACACCTTC
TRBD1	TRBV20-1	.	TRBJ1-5	CSARDRQGRGQPQHF	TGCAGTGCTAGAGATCGACAGGGGCGCGGGCAGCCCCAGCATTTT
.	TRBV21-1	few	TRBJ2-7	CASSSEPGQGLYPYF	TGTGCCAGCAGCAGTGAACCGGGACAGGGGCTATATCCGTACTTC
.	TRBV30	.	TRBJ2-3	CAWSRIGDLSTDTQYF	TGTGCCTGGAGCAGAATAGGGGACCTTAGCACAGATACGCAGTATTTT
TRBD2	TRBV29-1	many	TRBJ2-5	CSVEDPGAGGMKTQYF	TGCAGCGTTGAAGATCCCGGGGCGGGGGGGATGAAGACCCAGTACTTC
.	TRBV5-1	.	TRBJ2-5	CASSLGSGTETQYF	TGCGCCAGCAGCTTGGGATCGGGGACAGAGACCCAGTACTTC
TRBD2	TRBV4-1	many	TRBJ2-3	CASSQVPGASGRMDTQYF	TGCGCCAGCAGCCAAGTCCCGGGGGCTAGCGGGAGGATGGATACGCAGTATTTT
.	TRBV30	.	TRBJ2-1	CAWSVGHEQFF	TGTGCCTGGAGTGTTGGACATGAGCAGTTCTTC
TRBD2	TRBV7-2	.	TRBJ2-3	CASSLALLAGDLSTDTQYF	TGTGCCAGCAGCTTAGCGCTGCTAGCGGGGGACCTTAGCACAGATACGCAGTATTTT
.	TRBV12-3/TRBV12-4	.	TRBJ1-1	CASSRTRYEAFF	TGTGCCAGCAGCCGCACAAGATATGAAGCTTTCTTT
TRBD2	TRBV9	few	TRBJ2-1	CASSVEASGRVYNEQFF	TGTGCCAGCAGCGTAGAGGCTAGCGGGAGGGTCTACAATGAGCAGTTCTTC
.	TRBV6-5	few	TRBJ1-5	CASSYLPPGPYRDQPQHF	TGTGCCAGCAGTTACTTACCCCCGGGGCCTTACAGGGACCAGCCCCAGCATTTT
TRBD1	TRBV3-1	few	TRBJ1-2	CASSQVTGGANYGYTF	TGTGCCAGCAGCCAAGTAACAGGGGGAGCTAACTATGGCTACACCTTC
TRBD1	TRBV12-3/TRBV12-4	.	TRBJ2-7	CASSPTTGGIGYEQYF	TGTGCCAGCAGCCCAACAACAGGGGGAATCGGCTACGAGCAGTACTTC
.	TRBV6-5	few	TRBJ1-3	CASSYSRSSGNTIYF	TGTGCCAGCAGTTACTCGCGTAGCTCTGGAAACACCATATATTTT
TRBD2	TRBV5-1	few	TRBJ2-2	CASSKTSVNTGELFF	TGCGCCAGTAGTAAGACTAGCGTGAACACCGGGGAGCTGTTTTTT
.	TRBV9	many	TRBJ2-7	CASNHYEQYF	TGTGCCAGCAACCACTACGAGCAGTACTTC
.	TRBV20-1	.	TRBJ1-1	CSARDVFGGRNTEAFF	TGCAGTGCTAGAGATGTCTTTGGGGGACGGAACACTGAAGCTTTCTTT
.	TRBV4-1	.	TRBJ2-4	CASSQPTGHEGNIQYF	TGCGCCAGCAGCCAACCGACCGGACACGAGGGGAACATTCAGTACTTC
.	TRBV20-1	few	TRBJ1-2	CSASPPVVGGYTF	TGCAGTGCTAGTCCCCCTGTGGTGGGCGGCTACACCTTC
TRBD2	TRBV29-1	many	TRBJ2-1	CSVVGTSGRNEQFF	TGCAGCGTTGTGGGGACTAGCGGGAGAAATGAGCAGTTCTTC
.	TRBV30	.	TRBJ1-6	CAWTYRDSRSPLHF	TGTGCCTGGACATACCGGGACTCTCGGTCACCCCTCCACTTT
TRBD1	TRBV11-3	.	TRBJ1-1	CASSATGVNTEAFF	TGTGCCAGCAGCGCGACAGGGGTGAACACTGAAGCTTTCTTT
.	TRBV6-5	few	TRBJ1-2	CASSFDGYGYTF	TGTGCCAGCAGTTTCGACGGGTATGGCTACACCTTC
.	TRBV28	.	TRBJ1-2	CASSPPGRLDGYTF	TGTGCCAGCAGTCCCCCCGGCAGGCTAGATGGCTACACCTTC
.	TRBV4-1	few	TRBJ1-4	CASSQEQGDEKLFF	TGCGCCAGCAGCCAAGAACAGGGCGATGAAAAACTGTTTTTT
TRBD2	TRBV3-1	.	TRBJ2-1	CASSQVHGGLAGDNEQFF	TGTGCCAGCAGCCAAGTCCATGGCGGACTAGCGGGGGACAATGAGCAGTTCTTC
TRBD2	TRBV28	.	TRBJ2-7	CASSLGGAVGIQYEQYF	TGTGCCAGCAGTTTGGGAGGGGCCGTCGGAATACAATACGAGCAGTACTTC
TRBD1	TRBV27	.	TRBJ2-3	CASSLGDRESPTQYF	TGTGCCAGCAGTTTAGGGGACAGGGAGAGCCCAACGCAGTATTTT
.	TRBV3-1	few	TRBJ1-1	CASSRDETGNTEAFF	TGTGCCAGCAGCCGGGACGAGACAGGAAACACTGAAGCTTTCTTT
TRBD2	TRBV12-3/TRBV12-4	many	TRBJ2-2	CASIERGAFNTGELFF	TGTGCCAGCATCGAGCGGGGGGCCTTTAACACCGGGGAGCTGTTTTTT
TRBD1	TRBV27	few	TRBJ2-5	CASIPAWDRGETQYF	TGTGCCAGCATCCCGGCGTGGGACAGGGGAGAGACCCAGTACTTC
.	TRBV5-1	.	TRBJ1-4	CASSIPTGSGTNEKLFF	TGCGCCAGCAGCATCCCAACAGGGTCGGGGACTAATGAAAAACTGTTTTTT
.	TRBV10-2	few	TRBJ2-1	CASSPSLSSYNEQFF	TGCGCCAGCAGTCCCAGCCTCAGCTCCTACAATGAGCAGTTCTTC
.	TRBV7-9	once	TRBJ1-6	CASSFTNSPLHF	TGTGCCAGCAGCTTCACGAATTCACCCCTCCACTTT
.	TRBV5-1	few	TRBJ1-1	CASSKQGEAFF	TGCGCCAGCAGCAAACAGGGAGAAGCTTTCTTT
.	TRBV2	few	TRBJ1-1	CASKWVQDLKNTEAFF	TGTGCCAGCAAGTGGGTACAGGATCTTAAGAACACTGAAGCTTTCTTT